The T cell receptor (beta chain) under discussion was sequenced for a study of CD8 T cells in Susac syndrome. The CDR3 consists of 12 residues. Germline CDR1 LGHNT, CDR2 FRNRAP. V dropped 5 bases and J dropped 5 bases, with 7 bases sitting between them. The RNA input was roughly 0.45 to 1 ug, and it was reverse transcribed with random hexamers. Via MiXCR, TCRdb re-called the immunoSEQ multiplex PCR reads, giving one row per CDR3 protein. The sample carries 77,000 or so distinct CDR3 sequences, about 92% recorded once. Input material: CD4+ T cells from PBMCs. V gene TRBV12-5 combines with J gene TRBJ2-1; D is unclear. This TCR came from a human donor with Susac syndrome. CDR3 DNA: TGTGCTAGTGGTGAAAGGGACAATGAGCAGTTCTTC. It yields the protein CASGERDNEQFF.